Each of the 9 T cell receptor beta chains below was sequenced from the same sample in a study of CD8 T cells in Susac syndrome. Random hexamers were used to reverse transcribe roughly 0.5 to 1 ug of RNA. TCRdb reanalysed the immunoSEQ multiplex PCR reads using MiXCR and keeps one entry per CDR3 protein. The table records fewer than 300,000 distinct CDR3 sequences, 70% to 90% of them present only once. Sequences were obtained from CD8+ T cells from PBMCs. The receptors were gathered from a human donor with multiple sclerosis.

V gene TRBV12-3 or TRBV12-4 combines with J gene TRBJ1-3; 10 nucleotides line up with TRBD1. The CDR3 runs to 18 residues. Losses at the gene ends were 6 bases for V and 2 bases for J; bases not matched to a gene: 13. The CDR3 loop is CASRPGDRGGFPGNTIYF. DNA of the CDR3: TGTGCCAGCAGGCCCGGGGACAGGGGTGGGTTCCCTGGAAACACCATATATTTT.

The rearrangement links TRBV30 to TRBJ2-1; 7 bases agree with TRBD2. The CDR3 is made up of 13 amino acids. The V and J ends lost 4 bases and 4 bases, in that order; junction bases with no gene match: 4. Germline CDR1 and CDR2: GTSNPN and SVGIG (reference sequence). CDR3 sequence reads: CAWNSGSYNEQFF. CDR3 bases: TGTGCCTGGAATAGCGGGTCTTACAATGAGCAGTTCTTC.

V is TRBV3-1 and J is TRBJ1-1; no firm D call. Trimming left V 0 bases short and J 5 bases short, with 10 bases between. The length of the CDR3 is 14 residues. Germline V CDR1 and CDR2: LGHDT, YNNKEL (reference sequence). This chain's CDR3 is CASSQDAWGTEAFF. The CDR3 nucleotides are TGTGCCAGCAGCCAAGATGCATGGGGAACTGAAGCTTTCTTT.

This rearrangement joins TRBV28 to TRBJ2-5; D is unclear. The CDR3 is made up of 14 amino acids. The ends were cut back, 8 bases at V and 1 base at J, with 14 bases in the middle. CDR1 and CDR2 from the germline V gene are MDHEN and SYDVKM. The CDR3 region has the DNA TGTGCCAGCGCCAAGATCAACAGCCAAGAGACCCAGTACTTC. Translated: CASAKINSQETQYF. The entire variable domain, with the rest obtained from reference TRBV28 and TRBJ2-5, is as follows: DVKVTQSSRYLVKRTGEKVFLECVQDMDHENMFWYRQDPGLGLRLIYFSYDVKMKEKGDIPEGYSVSREKKERFSLILESASTNQTSMYLCASAKINSQETQYFGPGTRLLVL.

This clonotype was counted once. V and J are TRBV9 and TRBJ2-7, with 8 bases fitting TRBD1. The CDR3 covers 16 residues. Germline lookup yields CDR1 SGDLS and CDR2 YYNGEE. The V gene end was trimmed by 0 bases and the J gene end by 0 bases; junction bases not matched to a gene: 5. The CDR3 region has the DNA TGTGCCAGCAGCGTAGGGAGACAGGGGCACTCCTACGAGCAGTACTTC. Residues: CASSVGRQGHSYEQYF.

The chain recombines TRBV9 with TRBJ2-3; the match to TRBD2 covers 7 bases. V dropped 3 bases and J dropped 3; count of bases not matched to a gene: 7. CDR3 length: 15 residues. Germline V gives CDR1 SGDLS, CDR2 YYNGEE. The CDR3 loop is CASSDPGGRTDTQYF. For the CDR3, the DNA is TGTGCCAGCAGCGACCCCGGGGGGAGGACAGATACGCAGTATTTT. The variable domain in full, with the rest retrieved from reference TRBV9 and TRBJ2-3, is DSGVTQTPKHLITATGQRVTLRCSPRSGDLSVYWYQQSLDQGLQFLIQYYNGEERAKGNILERFSAQQFPDLHSELNLSSLELGDSALYFCASSDPGGRTDTQYFGPGTRLTVL.

This clonotype showed up just once. This chain connects TRBV5-1 to TRBJ2-7; unclear D gene. Per germline, CDR1 SGHRS and CDR2 YFSETQ. The V gene lost 7 bases and the J gene lost 6 bases, with 8 bases spanning the gap. The CDR3 loop spans 10 amino acids. The CDR3 is CASAPVEQYF. CDR3 coding DNA: TGCGCCAGCGCCCCGGTCGAGCAGTACTTC.

V is TRBV27 and J is TRBJ2-7; D possibly corresponds to TRBD1 (5 bases). The V and J ends lost 10 bases and 4 bases respectively, with 17 bases between them. This CDR3 is built from 13 residues. Germline V CDR1 and CDR2: MNHEY, SMNVEV (reference sequence). The CDR3: CATGALGAYEQYF. The CDR3 nucleotides are TGTGCCACCGGAGCCCTTGGGGCGTACGAGCAGTACTTC.

The chain employs TRBV27 and TRBJ2-7, with 10 bases identical to TRBD2. The CDR3 has 14 amino acids. V gave up 6 bases and J gave up 6 bases; unmatched junction bases: 8. Germline V lookup: CDR1 MNHEY, CDR2 SMNVEV (reference sequence). Here the CDR3 reads CASRASGSLFEQYF. CDR3 bases: TGTGCCAGCAGGGCTAGCGGGAGTCTTTTCGAGCAGTACTTC.